The entry below gives a single T cell receptor beta chain sequence along with its context. Its antigen is not identified. This may come from a read error, since a much larger clone is one base off. This entry comes from a study of post-analysis software for immune sequencing data. Broader study findings: Significantly lower normalized Chao1 diversity was found in patients with multiple sclerosis relative to controls. Under the F measure, samples that were prepared in one batch clustered strongly together.

cDNA libraries of TCR beta carried unique molecular identifiers. The source material, 1 to 10 million T cells, gave rise to about 520,000 cDNA molecules. TCRdb reprocessed the PCR reads via MiXCR and lists one record per CDR3 protein. In the table there are 700,000 to 800,000 distinct CDR3 sequences, 25% to 30% of which are singletons. The sample taken for sequencing was blood. This sequence originates from a girl aged 5-17 years with multiple sclerosis.

As DNA, the CDR3 is TGTGCCTGTAAAAGGTCCGCAGCTATGAACACTGAAGCTTTCTTT. This translates into CACKRSAAMNTEAFF. The V call is TRBV6-4, the J call TRBJ1-1; unclear D gene. The V and J ends lost 11 bases and 0 bases respectively, with 19 bases between them. The CDR3 is made up of 15 amino acids. Germline-derived CDR1 and CDR2 are MRHNA and SNTAGT.